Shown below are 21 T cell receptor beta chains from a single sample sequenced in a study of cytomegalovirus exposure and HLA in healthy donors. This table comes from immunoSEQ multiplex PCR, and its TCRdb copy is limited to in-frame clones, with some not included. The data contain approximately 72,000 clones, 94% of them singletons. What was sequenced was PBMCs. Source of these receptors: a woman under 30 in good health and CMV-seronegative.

CDR3 in amino acids: CASSVDRGSSYNEQFF. Here the CDR3 DNA reads TGTGCCAGCAGCGTTGACAGGGGGAGCTCCTACAATGAGCAGTTCTTC. The chain has TRBV5-4 and TRBJ2-1, with TRBD1 matching over 9 bases. Germline lookup yields CDR1 SGHNT and CDR2 YYREEE (reference sequence). This CDR3 has 16 residues. Losses at the gene ends were 4 bases for V and 0 bases for J; bases not matched to a gene: 5.

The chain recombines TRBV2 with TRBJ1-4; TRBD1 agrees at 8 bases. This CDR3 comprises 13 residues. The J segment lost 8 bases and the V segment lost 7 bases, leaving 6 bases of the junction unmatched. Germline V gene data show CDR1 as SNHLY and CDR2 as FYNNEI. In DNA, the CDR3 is TGTGCCAGCACAGGACAGGGTGGAGAAAAACTGTTTTTT. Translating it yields CASTGQGGEKLFF.

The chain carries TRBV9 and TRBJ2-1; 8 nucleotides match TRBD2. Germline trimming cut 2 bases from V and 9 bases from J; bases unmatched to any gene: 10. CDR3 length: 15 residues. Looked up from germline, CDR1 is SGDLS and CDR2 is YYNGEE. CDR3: CASSVQAGAASEQFF. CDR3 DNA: TGTGCCAGCAGCGTCCAAGCGGGGGCCGCAAGTGAGCAGTTCTTC.

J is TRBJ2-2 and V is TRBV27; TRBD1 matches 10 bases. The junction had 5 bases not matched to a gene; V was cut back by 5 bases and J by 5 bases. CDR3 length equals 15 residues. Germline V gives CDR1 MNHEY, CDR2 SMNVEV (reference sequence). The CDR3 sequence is CASSRQGALTGELFF. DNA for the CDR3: TGTGCCAGCAGTCGACAGGGGGCGCTTACCGGGGAGCTGTTTTTT.

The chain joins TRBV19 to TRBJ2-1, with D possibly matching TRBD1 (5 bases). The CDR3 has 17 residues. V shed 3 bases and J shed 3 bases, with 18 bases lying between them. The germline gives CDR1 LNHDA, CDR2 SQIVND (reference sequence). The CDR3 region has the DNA TGTGCCAGTAGTATCGTCCCAGGGCTAATATTCTACAATGAGCAGTTCTTC. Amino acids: CASSIVPGLIFYNEQFF.

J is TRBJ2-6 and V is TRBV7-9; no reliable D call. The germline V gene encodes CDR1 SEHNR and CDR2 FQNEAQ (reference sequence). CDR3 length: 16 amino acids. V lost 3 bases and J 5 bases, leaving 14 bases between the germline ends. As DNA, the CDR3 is TGTGCCAGCAGCTTTGATGCACAAAGTCGGGCCAACGTCCTGACTTTC. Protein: CASSFDAQSRANVLTF.

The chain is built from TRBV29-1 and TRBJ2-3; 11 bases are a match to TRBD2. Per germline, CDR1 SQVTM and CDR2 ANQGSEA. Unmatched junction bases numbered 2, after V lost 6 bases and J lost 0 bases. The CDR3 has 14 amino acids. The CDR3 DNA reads TGCAGCGTGACTAGCGGGGTTAGCACAGATACGCAGTATTTT. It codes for CSVTSGVSTDTQYF.

DNA of the CDR3: TGTGCCTGGAGTGTAGGGGTTGGTGGAAACACCATATATTTT. It encodes CAWSVGVGGNTIYF. This chain links TRBV30 with TRBJ1-3, with a tentative D call TRBD1 (5 bases). CDR3 length: 14 residues. Trimming stripped 0 bases from V and 3 bases from J, with 9 bases between. CDR1 is GTSNPN and CDR2 is SVGIG in the germline V gene (reference sequence).

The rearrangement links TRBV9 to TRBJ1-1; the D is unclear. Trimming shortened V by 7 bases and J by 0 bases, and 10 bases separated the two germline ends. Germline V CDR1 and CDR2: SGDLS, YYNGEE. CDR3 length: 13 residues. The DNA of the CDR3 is TGTGCCAGCCCCATCGGGGTGAACACTGAAGCTTTCTTT. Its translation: CASPIGVNTEAFF.

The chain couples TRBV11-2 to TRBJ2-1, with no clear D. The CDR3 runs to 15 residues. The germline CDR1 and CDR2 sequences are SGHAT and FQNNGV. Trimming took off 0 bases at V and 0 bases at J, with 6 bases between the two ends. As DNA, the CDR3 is TGTGCCAGCAGCTTAGACTTGAGCTCCTACAATGAGCAGTTCTTC. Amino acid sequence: CASSLDLSSYNEQFF. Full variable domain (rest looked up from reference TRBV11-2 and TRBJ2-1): EAGVAQSPRYKIIEKRQSVAFWCNPISGHATLYWYQQILGQGPKLLIQFQNNGVVDDSQLPKDRFSAERLKGVDSTLKIQPAKLEDSAVYLCASSLDLSSYNEQFFGPGTRLTVL.

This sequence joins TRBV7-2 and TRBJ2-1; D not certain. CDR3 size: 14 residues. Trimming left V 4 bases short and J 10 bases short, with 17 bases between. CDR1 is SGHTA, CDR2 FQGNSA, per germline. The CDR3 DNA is TGTGCCAGCAGCTACCGCGGCCAGCGCCGGGAGCAGTTCTTC. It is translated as CASSYRGQRREQFF.

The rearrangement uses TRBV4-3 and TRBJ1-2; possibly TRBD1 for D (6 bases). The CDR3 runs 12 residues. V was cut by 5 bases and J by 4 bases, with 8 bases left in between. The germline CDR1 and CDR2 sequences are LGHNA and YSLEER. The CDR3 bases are TGCGCCAGCAGCGTACAGGGCTATGGCTACACCTTC. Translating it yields CASSVQGYGYTF.

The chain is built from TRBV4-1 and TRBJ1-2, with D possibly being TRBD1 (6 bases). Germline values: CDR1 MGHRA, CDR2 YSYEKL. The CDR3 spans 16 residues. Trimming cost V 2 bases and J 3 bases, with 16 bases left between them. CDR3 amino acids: CASSQTGSGGDYGYTF. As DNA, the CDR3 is TGCGCCAGCAGCCAAACAGGGTCGGGGGGGGACTATGGCTACACCTTC.

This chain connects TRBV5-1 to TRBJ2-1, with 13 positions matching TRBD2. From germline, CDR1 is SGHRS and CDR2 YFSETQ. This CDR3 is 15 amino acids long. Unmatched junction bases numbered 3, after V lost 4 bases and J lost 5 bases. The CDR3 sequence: CASSVTSGGNNEQFF. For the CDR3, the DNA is TGCGCCAGCAGCGTGACTAGCGGGGGGAACAATGAGCAGTTCTTC.

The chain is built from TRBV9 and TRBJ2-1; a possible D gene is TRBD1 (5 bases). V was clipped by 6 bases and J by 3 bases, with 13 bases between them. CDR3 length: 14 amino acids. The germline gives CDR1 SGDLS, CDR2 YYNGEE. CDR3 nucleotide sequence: TGTGCCAGCACCGACAGTATAATCTACAATGAGCAGTTCTTC. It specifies CASTDSIIYNEQFF.

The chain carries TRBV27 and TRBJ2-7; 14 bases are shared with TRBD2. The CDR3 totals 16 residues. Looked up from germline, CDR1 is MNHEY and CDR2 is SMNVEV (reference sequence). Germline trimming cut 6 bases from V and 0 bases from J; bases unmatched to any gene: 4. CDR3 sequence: CASRGLAGGSSYEQYF. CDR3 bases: TGTGCCAGCAGAGGACTAGCGGGGGGAAGCTCCTACGAGCAGTACTTC.

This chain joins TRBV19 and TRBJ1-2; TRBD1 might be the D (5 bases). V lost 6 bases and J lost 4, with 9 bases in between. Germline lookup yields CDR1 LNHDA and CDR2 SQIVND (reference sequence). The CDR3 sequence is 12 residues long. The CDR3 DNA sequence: TGTGCCAGTAGGGACAATTTCTATGGCTACACCTTC. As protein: CASRDNFYGYTF. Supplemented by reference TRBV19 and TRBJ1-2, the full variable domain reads DGGITQSPKYLFRKEGQNVTLSCEQNLNHDAMYWYRQDPGQGLRLIYYSQIVNDFQKGDIAEGYSVSREKKESFPLTVTSAQKNPTAFYLCASRDNFYGYTFGSGTRLTVV.

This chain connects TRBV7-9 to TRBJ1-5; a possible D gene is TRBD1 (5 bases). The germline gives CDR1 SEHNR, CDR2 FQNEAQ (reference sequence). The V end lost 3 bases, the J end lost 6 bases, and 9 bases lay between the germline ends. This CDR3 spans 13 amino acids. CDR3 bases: TGTGCCAGCAGCTTGGGGGGGTTTCAGCCCCAGCATTTT. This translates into CASSLGGFQPQHF.

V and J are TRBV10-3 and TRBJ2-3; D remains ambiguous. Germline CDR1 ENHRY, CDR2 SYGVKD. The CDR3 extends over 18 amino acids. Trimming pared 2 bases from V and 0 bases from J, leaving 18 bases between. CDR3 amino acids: CAISENGFGSDSTDTQYF. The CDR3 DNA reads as TGTGCCATCAGTGAGAATGGTTTCGGGTCAGATAGCACAGATACGCAGTATTTT.

The CDR3: CASSLGLAYNEQFF. CDR3 DNA: TGTGCCAGCAGCCTGGGACTAGCGTACAATGAGCAGTTCTTC. The chain uses TRBV11-2 and TRBJ2-1, with 10 bases matching TRBD2. J gave up 4 bases and V 5 bases, and 2 bases lay outside the gene matches. CDR1 and CDR2 from the germline V gene are SGHAT and FQNNGV. This CDR3 spans 14 amino acids. Combining the CDR3 with reference TRBV11-2 and TRBJ2-1 gives the whole variable domain EAGVAQSPRYKIIEKRQSVAFWCNPISGHATLYWYQQILGQGPKLLIQFQNNGVVDDSQLPKDRFSAERLKGVDSTLKIQPAKLEDSAVYLCASSLGLAYNEQFFGPGTRLTVL.

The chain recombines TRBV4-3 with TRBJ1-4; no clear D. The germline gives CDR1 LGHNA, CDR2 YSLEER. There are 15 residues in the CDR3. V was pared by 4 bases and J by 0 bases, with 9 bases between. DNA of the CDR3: TGCGCCAGCAGCCCCACGAGTGCAACTAATGAAAAACTGTTTTTT. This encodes CASSPTSATNEKLFF.